The 14 T cell receptor beta chains listed next were all sequenced from one sample in a study of blood T cell repertoires in COVID-19. The assay was immunoSEQ multiplex PCR, and TCRdb's table has in-frame clones only and misses some. The data show hundreds of thousands of clones, around 85% seen once. The specimen sequenced was peripheral blood. All receptors come from a young woman with acute or convalescent COVID-19.

For the CDR3, the DNA is TGTGCCAGCAGTTTAGTCCAGGGGGCCAACTATGGCTACACCTTC. It is translated as CASSLVQGANYGYTF. The genes are TRBV27 and TRBJ1-2; 8 bases line up with TRBD1. The ends lost 2 bases at V and 2 bases at J; junction bases unmatched: 4. The CDR3 sequence is 15 residues long. CDR1 is MNHEY and CDR2 is SMNVEV in the germline V gene (reference sequence).

The chain combines TRBV19 with TRBJ1-1; 7 nucleotides agree with TRBD1. CDR1 is LNHDA, CDR2 SQIVND, per germline (reference sequence). J was trimmed by 3 bases and V by 3 bases; bases with no gene match: 10. The CDR3 length is 16 residues. CDR3 sequence reads: CASSMGTARGDTEAFF. The CDR3, as DNA: TGTGCCAGTAGTATGGGGACAGCTAGGGGGGACACTGAAGCTTTCTTT.

The V call is TRBV5-4, the J call TRBJ2-1; D is unresolved. There are 15 residues in the CDR3. Trimming removed 4 bases from V and 7 bases from J, with 18 bases in between. Looked up from germline, CDR1 is SGHNT and CDR2 is YYREEE (reference sequence). As DNA, the CDR3 is TGTGCCAGCAGCCCGCGTTGGTCAGGAAGGAATGAGCAGTTCTTC. Amino acid sequence: CASSPRWSGRNEQFF.

CDR3 sequence: CASSPGQGAGDQPQHF. The CDR3 bases are TGCGCCAGCAGCCCTGGACAGGGGGCTGGGGATCAGCCCCAGCATTTT. V usage is TRBV5-1 and J usage is TRBJ1-5, with TRBD1 matching 11 bases. The V segment lost 4 bases and the J segment 5 bases; nucleotides outside the gene matches: 8. Germline V CDR1 and CDR2: SGHRS, YFSETQ. The CDR3 loop spans 16 amino acids.

CDR3 nucleotides: TGTGCCAGTATTAACTTCGGCTCTGGAAACACCATATATTTT. Translating gives CASINFGSGNTIYF. The chain recombines TRBV19 with TRBJ1-3; no firm D call. Trimming took off 7 bases at V and 0 bases at J, with 10 bases between the two ends. The V gene's germline CDR1 is LNHDA and CDR2 SQIVND (reference sequence). CDR3 length: 14 amino acids.

The genes are TRBV28 and TRBJ1-5, with D perhaps matching TRBD1 (6 bases). The CDR3 is 14 amino acids. Trimming left V 6 bases short and J 1 base short, with 10 bases between. CDR1 MDHEN and CDR2 SYDVKM come from the germline V gene. The CDR3 protein is CASRITGSNQPQHF. The CDR3 bases are TGTGCCAGCAGGATTACAGGGAGCAATCAGCCCCAGCATTTT.

V usage is TRBV27 and J usage is TRBJ2-4, with 11 nucleotides matching TRBD2. The germline V gene has CDR1 MNHEY and CDR2 SMNVEV (reference sequence). V was clipped by 4 bases and J by 6 bases; unmatched bases: 5. This CDR3 region has 15 residues. This CDR3 reads CASSSAGTSGNIQYF. The CDR3 coding sequence is TGTGCCAGCAGTTCGGCCGGGACTAGCGGAAACATTCAGTACTTC.

This rearrangement joins TRBV3-1 (or the pseudogene TRBV3-2) to TRBJ1-2; 7 bases are shared with TRBD1. The CDR3 is 15 residues long. Germline CDR1 LGHDT, CDR2 YNNKEL (reference sequence). The V and J ends lost 3 bases and 7 bases, in that order; junction bases with no gene match: 11. The chain's CDR3 is CASSHPLTGKSGYTF. DNA for the CDR3: TGTGCCAGCAGCCACCCCCTGACAGGGAAGAGTGGCTACACCTTC.

This sequence joins TRBV19 and TRBJ1-2, with TRBD1 as a possible D gene (5 bases). The germline V and J ends were trimmed by 1 base and 4 bases, with 10 bases remaining between them. Germline CDR1 is LNHDA and CDR2 is SQIVND (reference sequence). The CDR3 extends over 14 amino acids. CDR3 residues: CASSIGGGSYGYTF. CDR3 DNA: TGTGCCAGTAGTATAGGGGGGGGTAGCTATGGCTACACCTTC. Complete variable domain (other parts from reference TRBV19 and TRBJ1-2): DGGITQSPKYLFRKEGQNVTLSCEQNLNHDAMYWYRQDPGQGLRLIYYSQIVNDFQKGDIAEGYSVSREKKESFPLTVTSAQKNPTAFYLCASSIGGGSYGYTFGSGTRLTVV.

The V and J genes are TRBV19 and TRBJ1-1; 7 positions agree with TRBD1. In germline, CDR1 is LNHDA, CDR2 SQIVND (reference sequence). V lost 2 bases and J lost 4; bases outside the gene matches: 10. This CDR3 contains 16 residues. The CDR3 protein is CASSIHPTGLVTEAFF. CDR3 DNA sequence: TGTGCCAGTAGTATACACCCGACAGGGTTAGTCACTGAAGCTTTCTTT. The full variable domain, in which reference TRBV19 and TRBJ1-1 provide the parts outside the CDR3, is DGGITQSPKYLFRKEGQNVTLSCEQNLNHDAMYWYRQDPGQGLRLIYYSQIVNDFQKGDIAEGYSVSREKKESFPLTVTSAQKNPTAFYLCASSIHPTGLVTEAFFGQGTRLTVV.

J is TRBJ1-6 and V is TRBV19, with 8 bases matching TRBD1. This CDR3 has 15 residues. V dropped 5 bases and J dropped 7; count of bases not matched to a gene: 7. Germline CDR1 is LNHDA and CDR2 is SQIVND (reference sequence). This CDR3 is CASSSSGTGNSPLHF. Written as DNA, the CDR3 is TGTGCCAGTAGTTCCTCCGGGACAGGAAATTCACCCCTCCACTTT.

V is TRBV19 and J is TRBJ1-2, with TRBD1 matching over 8 bases. Per the germline V gene, CDR1 is LNHDA and CDR2 is SQIVND (reference sequence). The CDR3 is 16 amino acids. V lost 4 bases, J lost 3 bases, and 10 bases stayed unmatched. CDR3 sequence (DNA): TGTGCCAGTAGTACATACAAAGGACAGGGCCACTATGGCTACACCTTC. It translates to CASSTYKGQGHYGYTF.

V is TRBV6-1 and J is TRBJ1-2; weak D call: TRBD1 (6 bases). Germline CDR1 and CDR2: MNHNS and SASEGT. This CDR3 contains 15 residues. V lost 2 bases and J lost 9, with 19 bases in between. CDR3 in amino acids: CASSEPQGYLLSYTF. In DNA, the CDR3 is TGTGCCAGCAGTGAACCGCAGGGGTATCTCCTTAGCTACACCTTC.

The chain links TRBV6-5 to TRBJ2-3; TRBD2 agrees at 8 bases. Germline loops: CDR1 MNHEY, CDR2 SVGAGI. V lost 3 bases, J lost 4 bases, and 9 bases stayed unmatched. This CDR3 has 16 amino acids. The CDR3 bases are TGTGCCAGCAGTTATCGGGGGGGGGCAAAATCAGATACGCAGTATTTT. This codes for CASSYRGGAKSDTQYF.